What follows describes a single T cell receptor (beta chain). Its matching antigen is unknown. The CDR3 length is 13 residues. The V and J ends lost 0 bases and 6 bases respectively, with 9 bases between them. Germline CDR1 and CDR2: MNHEY and SVGAGI. The sample originates from a study of cytomegalovirus exposure and HLA in healthy donors. The PCR contained 60 Vbeta and 13 Jbeta primers. Only in-frame clones appear in the TCRdb table, and some are missing; sequencing was by immunoSEQ multiplex PCR. The sample comprises approximately 140,000 clones, roughly three quarters of which are singletons, and roughly 1.5% rests with the top ten. Study-wide results and limits: CMV serostatus was the sole immune exposure data available.

This rearrangement joins TRBV6-5 to TRBJ2-7; weak D call: TRBD1 (5 bases). The sequenced sample was PBMCs. The sequence was obtained from a woman between 18 and 30 years old in good health and CMV-seronegative. The CDR3 sequence: CASSYSGAGEQYF. The CDR3 DNA sequence: TGTGCCAGCAGTTACTCAGGGGCCGGCGAGCAGTACTTC.